The clone carrying this T cell receptor (beta chain) was seen once. Its specificity is not known. These data belong to a study of OX40 agonist ivuxolimab in advanced cancers. Across the study: A mean age of around 60 years, range roughly 20 to 90, was recorded, and 82.7% were male. Partial responses were achieved by three patients: one hepatocellular carcinoma, two cutaneous melanoma.

Sequencing was performed with immunoSEQ multiplex PCR; in TCRdb, only in-frame clones are kept and a portion is missing. The sample includes roughly 80,000 clones, about 83% seen only once; the top ten take approximately 6.9%. This CDR3 is built from 14 residues. CDR1 SGHRS and CDR2 YFSETQ come from the germline V gene. V was trimmed by 1 base and J by 2 bases, leaving 8 bases between them. Study-level findings and limits: It was also the case that some nonresponders had low normalized T-cell clonal expansion.

The sequences come from CD4+ or CD8+ T cells sorted from blood, collected in a trial of the OX40 agonist ivuxolimab. This clonotype was sampled from an adult with an advanced solid tumor such as melanoma, head and neck, liver or kidney cancer. The V gene is TRBV5-1, the J gene TRBJ2-3; D not resolved. The CDR3 coding sequence is TGCGCCAGCAGCTTGTCTGCCCTCACAGATACGCAGTATTTT. This codes for CASSLSALTDTQYF.